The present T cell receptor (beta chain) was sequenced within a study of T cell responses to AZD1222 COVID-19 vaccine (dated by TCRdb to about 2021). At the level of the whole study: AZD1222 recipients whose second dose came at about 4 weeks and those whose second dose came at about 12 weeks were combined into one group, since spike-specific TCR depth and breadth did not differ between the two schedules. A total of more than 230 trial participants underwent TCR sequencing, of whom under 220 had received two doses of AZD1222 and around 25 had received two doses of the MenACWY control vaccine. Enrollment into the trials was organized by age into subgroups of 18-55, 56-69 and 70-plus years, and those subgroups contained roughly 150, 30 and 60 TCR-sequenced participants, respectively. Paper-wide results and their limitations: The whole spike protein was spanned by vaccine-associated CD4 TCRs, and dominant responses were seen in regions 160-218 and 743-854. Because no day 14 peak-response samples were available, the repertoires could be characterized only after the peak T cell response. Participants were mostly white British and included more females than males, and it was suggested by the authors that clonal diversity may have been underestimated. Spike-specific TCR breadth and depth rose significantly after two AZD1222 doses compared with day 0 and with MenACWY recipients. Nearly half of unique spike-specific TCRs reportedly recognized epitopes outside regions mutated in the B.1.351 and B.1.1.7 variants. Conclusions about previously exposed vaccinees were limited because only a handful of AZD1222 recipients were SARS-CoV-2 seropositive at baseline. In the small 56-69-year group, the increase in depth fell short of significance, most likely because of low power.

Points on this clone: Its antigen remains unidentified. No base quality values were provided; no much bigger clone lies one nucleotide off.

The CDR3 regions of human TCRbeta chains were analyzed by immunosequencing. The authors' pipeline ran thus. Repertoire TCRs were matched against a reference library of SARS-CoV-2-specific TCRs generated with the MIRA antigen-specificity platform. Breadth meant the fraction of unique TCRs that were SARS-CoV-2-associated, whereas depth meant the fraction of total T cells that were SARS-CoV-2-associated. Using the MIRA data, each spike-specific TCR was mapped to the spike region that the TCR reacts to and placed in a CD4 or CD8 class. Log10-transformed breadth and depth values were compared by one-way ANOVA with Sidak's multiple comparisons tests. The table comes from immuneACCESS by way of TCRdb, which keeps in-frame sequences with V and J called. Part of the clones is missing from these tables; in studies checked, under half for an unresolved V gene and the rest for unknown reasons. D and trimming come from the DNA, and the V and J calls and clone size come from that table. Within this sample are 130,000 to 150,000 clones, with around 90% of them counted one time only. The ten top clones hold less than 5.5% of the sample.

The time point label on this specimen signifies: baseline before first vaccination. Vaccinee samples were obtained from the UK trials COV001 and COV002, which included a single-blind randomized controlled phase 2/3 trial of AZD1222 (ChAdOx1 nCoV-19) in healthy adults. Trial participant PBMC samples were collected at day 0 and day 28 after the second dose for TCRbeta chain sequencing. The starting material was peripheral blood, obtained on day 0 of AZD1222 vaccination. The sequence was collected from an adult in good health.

The CDR3 reads CASSPARGSTDTQYF. The DNA sequence is TGCGCCAGCAGCCCAGCCCGGGGGTCCACAGATACGCAGTATTTT. The rearrangement combines TRBV4-3 with TRBJ2-3; TRBD2 could be the D gene, as 6 bases match. Via the germline V gene, CDR1 is LGHNA and CDR2 YSLEER. The CDR3 goes from the cysteine to the phenylalanine over 15 residues. CDR3 DNA is the only sequence kept; it has 45 bases, read in frame from the first base. V was cut back by 4 bases and J by 2 bases, leaving a gap of 13 bases between them.